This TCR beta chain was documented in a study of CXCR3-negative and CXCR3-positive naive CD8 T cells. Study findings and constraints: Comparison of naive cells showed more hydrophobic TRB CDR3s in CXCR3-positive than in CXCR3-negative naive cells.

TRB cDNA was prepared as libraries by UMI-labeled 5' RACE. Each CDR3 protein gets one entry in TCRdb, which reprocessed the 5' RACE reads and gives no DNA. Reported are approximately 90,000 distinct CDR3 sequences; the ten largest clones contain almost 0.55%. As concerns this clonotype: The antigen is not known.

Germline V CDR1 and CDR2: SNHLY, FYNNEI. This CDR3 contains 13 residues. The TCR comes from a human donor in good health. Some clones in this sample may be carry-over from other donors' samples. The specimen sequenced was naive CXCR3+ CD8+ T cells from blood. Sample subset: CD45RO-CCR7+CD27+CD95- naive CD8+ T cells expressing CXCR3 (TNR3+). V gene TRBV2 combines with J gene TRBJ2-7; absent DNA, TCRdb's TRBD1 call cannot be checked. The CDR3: CASSDGGYYEQYF.